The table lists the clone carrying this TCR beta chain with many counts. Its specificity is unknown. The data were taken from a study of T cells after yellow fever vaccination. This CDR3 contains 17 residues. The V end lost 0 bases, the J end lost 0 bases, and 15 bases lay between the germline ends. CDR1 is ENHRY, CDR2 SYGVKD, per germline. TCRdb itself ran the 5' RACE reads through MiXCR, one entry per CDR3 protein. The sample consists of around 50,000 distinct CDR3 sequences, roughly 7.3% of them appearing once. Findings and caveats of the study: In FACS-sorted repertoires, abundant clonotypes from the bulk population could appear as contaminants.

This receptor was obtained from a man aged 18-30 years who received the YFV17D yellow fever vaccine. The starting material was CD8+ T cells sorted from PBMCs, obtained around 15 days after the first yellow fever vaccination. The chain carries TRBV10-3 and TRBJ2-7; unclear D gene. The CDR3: CAISESRSGMLSYEQYF. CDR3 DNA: TGTGCCATCAGTGAGTCGAGAAGTGGCATGCTCTCCTACGAGCAGTACTTC.